This T cell receptor (beta chain) was documented in a study of long-term antiretroviral therapy in people with HIV (dated by TCRdb to the early 2020s). In the study overall: The earliest samples were collected roughly a decade before the 2015 WHO recommendation for immediate ART, at a time when ART was usually postponed until CD4 counts fell. A total of under 250 cryopreserved PBMC samples were contributed to the cohort by 30 adults with confirmed HIV infection, with samples collected serially over a mean of approximately six years (range 1-12). This retrospective serial study examined whether starting ART and sustained HIV suppression were associated with changes in the composition and diversity of the TRB repertoire in peripheral blood. Of the roughly 30 participants with HIV, more than 10 were female. Test extractions of a monoclonal T-cell line alongside some 35 polyclonal samples showed no cross-contamination during QIAcube processing.

For this clone: Its antigen specificity is not known. The sample holds no much larger clone one base away, and base qualities are not on file.

Reading from cysteine to phenylalanine, the CDR3 counts 17 amino acids. Of all the DNA, just the CDR3 is kept, 51 bases in frame from base 1. V loses 4 bases at its end and J loses 2 bases; junction bases beyond the gene matches: 10. CDR1 SGHRS and CDR2 YFSETQ were looked up in the germline V gene. To be included, a participant needed at least one PBMC sample from before ART initiation plus at least two post-ART samples. Treatment was received in the United States of America by all participants with HIV. Before DNA extraction, cryopreserved samples containing about 0.95-10 million PBMC were thawed and washed. At the time of the earliest PBMC sample, participants with HIV were aged between roughly 20 and 60 years. PBMC samples from each participant spanned 1-4 timepoints before ART initiation and 2-8 timepoints after ART initiation, with a median of 7 samples. For every participant, serial HIV viral load, CD4+ T-cell count, ART history and demographic data were obtained. Genomic DNA was extracted from unsorted PBMC with a Qiagen kit on a QIAcube, with processing performed in batches of 12 samples.

Sequencing of the TRB variable region was done with the immunoSEQ hsTCRB v3.0 assay at survey level resolution. TRB sequencing targeted a depth of about 40,000-50,000 T-cell genomes per sample. An Illumina MiSeq with a v3 150-cycle kit was used to sequence the pooled TRB libraries. On the authors' methods: Analysis of repertoires was carried out in R inside a reproducible Nextflow workflow spanning QC, data transformation and analysis. Custom analyses were implemented in LymphoSeq2, an R package for AIRR-Seq data exploration. A handful of samples yielding fewer than 5000 total TRB sequences were excluded, leaving more than 150 analyzed HIV repertoires. Among the 180 or so HIV repertoires that were kept, around 60 were collected before ART initiation and over 120 were collected after ART initiation. Repertoires were downsampled to 5000 TRB nucleotide sequences, and summary statistics were averaged over 100 downsampling iterations. The analysis kept only TRB sequences whose CDR3 regions were at least seven amino acids long. Diversity was measured with a Shannon entropy-derived clonality score and the Gini coefficient. In the repertoire networks, any two of the top 5000 CDR3 amino acid sequences were connected whenever the two sequences differed by an edit distance of one. For TRB CDR3 amino acid sequences, GLIPH2 was used to predict antigen specificity groups and MHC restriction. To flag known associations with CMV, EBV, HIV or tissue antigens, CDR3 amino acid sequences were compared against VDJdb and McPAS-TCR. Pre-ART, post-ART and control groups were compared with Wilcoxon signed-rank tests and Holm-Bonferroni correction. The clones in this table, taken by TCRdb from immuneACCESS, are in-frame only. Not every clone is retained; where verified, under half of the shortfall comes from an unresolved V gene, and the cause of the rest is unknown. The V and J calls and clone size were taken over from that table, and D and trimming were inferred from the DNA. This sample has approximately 10,000 clones in its table, and roughly 80% of those were observed once. The top ten constitute 20% of the sample.

Results and caveats for the whole study, not just this receptor: Unsorted PBMC were profiled instead of sorted CD4+ and CD8+ T cells because pre-ART samples had limited cell numbers. Compared with controls, HIV repertoires had narrower CDR3 length ranges, and the network structure pointed to an antigen-experienced repertoire that shifted only slightly toward naive after ART. The repertoire was dominated across all time points by expanded TRB clones identified before ART initiation, although this dominance was seen to fluctuate and to decrease in many PLHIV after ART. The samples were dated from about 2003 to 2017, and the ART regimens that were used may be less effective than current ART regimens. ART initiation was associated with a significant increase in TRB diversity, but diversity stayed significantly below transplant donor controls even after long-term ART. Because PBMC availability was limited, only the TCR beta chain was sequenced, with no alpha chain pairing. Inferences about post-ART repertoire changes are limited because no data were available on ART adherence, viral resistance or therapy changes.

Here the chain combines TRBV5-1 and TRBJ2-3; TRBD2 agrees with 10 junctional bases. The sample here was unsorted PBMCs, taken around 7.5 years after starting antiretroviral therapy. The sequence derives from a man between 45 and 60 years old with HIV. The CDR3 has the sequence CASSEQLLAGVTDTQYF. The DNA is TGCGCCAGCAGCGAACAACTTCTAGCGGGGGTCACAGATACGCAGTATTTT.